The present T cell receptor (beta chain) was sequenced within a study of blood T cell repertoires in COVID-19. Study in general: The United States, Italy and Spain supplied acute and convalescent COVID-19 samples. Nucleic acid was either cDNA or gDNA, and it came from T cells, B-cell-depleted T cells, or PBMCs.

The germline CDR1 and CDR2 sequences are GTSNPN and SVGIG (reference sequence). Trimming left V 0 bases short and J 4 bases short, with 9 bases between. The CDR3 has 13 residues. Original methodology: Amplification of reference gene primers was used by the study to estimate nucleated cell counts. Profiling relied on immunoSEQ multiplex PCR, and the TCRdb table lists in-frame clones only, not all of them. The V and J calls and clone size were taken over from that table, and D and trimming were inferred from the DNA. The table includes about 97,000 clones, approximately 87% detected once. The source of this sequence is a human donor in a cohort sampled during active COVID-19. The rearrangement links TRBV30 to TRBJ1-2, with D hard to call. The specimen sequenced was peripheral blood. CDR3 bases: TGTGCCTGGAGTGTAACTCTCTCCTATGGCTACACCTTC. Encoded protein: CAWSVTLSYGYTF.